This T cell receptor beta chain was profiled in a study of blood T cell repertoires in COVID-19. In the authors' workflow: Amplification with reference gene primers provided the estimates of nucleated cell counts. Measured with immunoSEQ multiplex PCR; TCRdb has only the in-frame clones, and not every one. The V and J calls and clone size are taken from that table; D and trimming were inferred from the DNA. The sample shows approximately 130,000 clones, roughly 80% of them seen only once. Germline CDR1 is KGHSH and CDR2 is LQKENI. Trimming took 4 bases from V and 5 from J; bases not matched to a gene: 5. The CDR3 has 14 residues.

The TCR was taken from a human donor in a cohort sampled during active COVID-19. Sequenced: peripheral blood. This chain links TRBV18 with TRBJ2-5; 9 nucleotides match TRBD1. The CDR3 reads CASSLDRGKETQYF. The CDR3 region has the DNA TGTGCCAGCTCACTGGACAGGGGAAAGGAGACCCAGTACTTC.